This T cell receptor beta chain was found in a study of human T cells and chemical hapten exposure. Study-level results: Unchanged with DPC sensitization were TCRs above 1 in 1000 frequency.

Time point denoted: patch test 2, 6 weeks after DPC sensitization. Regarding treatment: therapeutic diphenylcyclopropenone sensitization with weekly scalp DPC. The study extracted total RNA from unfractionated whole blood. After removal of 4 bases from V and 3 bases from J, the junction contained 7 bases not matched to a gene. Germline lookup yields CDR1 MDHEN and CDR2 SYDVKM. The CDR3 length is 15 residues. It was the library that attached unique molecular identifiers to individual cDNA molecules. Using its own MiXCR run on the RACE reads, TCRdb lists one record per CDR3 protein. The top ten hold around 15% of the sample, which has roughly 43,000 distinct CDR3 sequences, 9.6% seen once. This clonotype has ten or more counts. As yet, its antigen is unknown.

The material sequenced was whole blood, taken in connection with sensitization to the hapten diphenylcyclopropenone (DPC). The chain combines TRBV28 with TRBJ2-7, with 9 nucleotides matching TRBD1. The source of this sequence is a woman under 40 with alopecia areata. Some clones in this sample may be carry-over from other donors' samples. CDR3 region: CASSSSPTGGYEQYF. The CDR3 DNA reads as TGTGCCAGCAGTTCGAGCCCGACAGGGGGCTACGAGCAGTACTTC.